These 5 T cell receptor beta chains share one sample of origin, sequenced in a study of vaccination effects on CD4 cells after COVID-19. Antigens of these TCRs are unknown. Between days 9 and 11 of culture, CD4+ T cells were separated out. This table comes from immunoSEQ multiplex PCR, and its TCRdb copy is limited to in-frame clones, with some not included. Counted here are about 58,000 clones, 70% to 80% occurring once; the ten biggest clones make up approximately 2.8%. The starting material was CD4+ T cells from PBMCs cultured without peptide, obtained before COVID-19 vaccination. These TCRs come from a human donor who received a COVID-19 vaccine.

The chain recombines TRBV12-3 or TRBV12-4 with TRBJ1-1; perhaps TRBD1 as D (6 bases). This CDR3 region has 11 residues. The ends were cut back, 6 bases at V and 8 bases at J, with 10 bases in the middle. CDR3 protein: CASSRTDEAFF. As DNA, the CDR3 is TGTGCCAGCAGCAGGACAGACGAAGCTTTCTTT.

The genes are TRBV3-1 (or the pseudogene TRBV3-2) and TRBJ2-2, with D possibly TRBD1 on 6 matching bases. The CDR3 length is 14 residues. Germline CDR1 LGHDT, CDR2 YNNKEL (reference sequence). Deletions cut 4 bases from V and 3 bases from J, with 9 bases between. The CDR3 sequence: CASSRYRDTGELFF. The CDR3 nucleotides are TGTGCCAGCAGCCGGTACAGGGACACCGGGGAGCTGTTTTTT.

The CDR3 reads CATSDANRGKPSGAFF. Here the CDR3 DNA reads TGTGCCACCAGTGACGCGAACAGGGGGAAACCCTCTGGAGCTTTCTTT. The J gene is TRBJ1-1, the V gene TRBV24-1, with 8 nucleotides matching TRBD1. The V gene end was trimmed by 4 bases and the J gene end by 10 bases; junction bases not matched to a gene: 16. The CDR3 length is 16 residues. From germline, CDR1 is KGHDR and CDR2 SFDVKD.

The chain employs TRBV6-5 and TRBJ1-1; maybe TRBD1 (5 bases). CDR3 length equals 16 residues. Germline CDR1 is MNHEY and CDR2 is SVGAGI. V was cut by 0 bases and J by 5 bases, with 16 bases left in between. This CDR3 reads CASSYSPGTRPTEAFF. The CDR3 nucleotides read TGTGCCAGCAGTTACTCCCCTGGGACTCGGCCGACTGAAGCTTTCTTT.

The J gene is TRBJ1-3, the V gene TRBV21-1; TRBD1, as called in the table, went unchecked against the DNA. TRBV21-1 is a pseudogene. CDR3 length: 16 amino acids. The CDR3 DNA sequence: TGTGCCAGCAGCAAAGTGACAGGGGGCTTTGGAAACACCATATATTTT. This gives the protein CASSKVTGGFGNTIYF.